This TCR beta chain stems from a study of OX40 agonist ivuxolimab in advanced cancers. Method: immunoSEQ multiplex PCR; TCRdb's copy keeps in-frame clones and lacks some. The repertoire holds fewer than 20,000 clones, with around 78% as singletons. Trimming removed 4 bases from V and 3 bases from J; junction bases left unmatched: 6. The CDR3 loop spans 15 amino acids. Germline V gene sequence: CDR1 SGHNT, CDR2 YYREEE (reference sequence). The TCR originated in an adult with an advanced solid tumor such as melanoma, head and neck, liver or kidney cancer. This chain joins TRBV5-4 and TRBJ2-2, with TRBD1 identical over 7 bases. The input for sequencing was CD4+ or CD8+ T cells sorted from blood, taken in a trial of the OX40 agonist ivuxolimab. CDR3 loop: CASSRRQGYTGELFF. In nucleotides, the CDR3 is TGTGCCAGCAGCCGGCGACAGGGCTACACCGGGGAGCTGTTTTTT.